Following are 24 T cell receptor beta chains from one sample sequenced in a study of blood T cells in healthy people across ages. For the second PCR, which ran for roughly 6 to 11 cycles, a sample-barcoded 5' primer and a J-beta primer mix were used. A single record per CDR3 protein comes from TCRdb applying MiXCR to the 5' RACE reads. In the table there are roughly 500,000 distinct CDR3 sequences, roughly 29% of which are singletons. The sample comprised blood. Source of these receptors: a woman in her 70s in good health.

The V call is TRBV6-6, the J call TRBJ1-1; no definite D call. Trimming pared 5 bases from V and 4 bases from J, leaving 14 bases between. This CDR3 is built from 14 residues. Germline V CDR1 and CDR2: MNHNY, SVGAGI (reference sequence). The DNA for the CDR3 is TGTGCCAGCAGTCGAAAAGGAGGTGGCACTGAAGCTTTCTTT. As protein: CASSRKGGGTEAFF.

This chain joins TRBV5-1 and TRBJ2-4; no reliable D call. CDR1 is SGHRS, CDR2 YFSETQ, per germline. V was cut by 0 bases and J by 6 bases, with 10 bases left in between. This CDR3 comprises 14 residues. CDR3 sequence reads: CASSLVESANIQYF. DNA for the CDR3: TGCGCCAGCAGCTTGGTGGAGAGTGCAAACATTCAGTACTTC. The full variable domain, its missing parts supplied by reference TRBV5-1 and TRBJ2-4, is KAGVTQTPRYLIKTRGQQVTLSCSPISGHRSVSWYQQTPGQGLQFLFEYFSETQRNKGNFPGRFSGRQFSNSRSEMNVSTLELGDSALYLCASSLVESANIQYFGAGTRLSVL.

The chain employs TRBV7-2 and TRBJ2-5; D is unresolved. TRBJ2-7 matches the DNA end more closely, so the J call is doubtful. The CDR3 is made up of 12 amino acids. Germline V gene lookup returns CDR1 SGHTA and CDR2 FQGNSA. The CDR3 sequence: CASSLVLYEQYF. The CDR3 nucleotides are TGTGCCAGCAGCTTAGTTCTCTACGAGCAGTACTTC.

The rearrangement uses TRBV4-2 and TRBJ2-5; 7 bases line up with TRBD2. V was pared by 3 bases and J by 6 bases, with 13 bases of the junction left unmatched. The CDR3 is 16 amino acids. Germline assignment: CDR1 LGHNA and CDR2 YNFKEQ. CDR3 sequence: CASSQGGTQREKTQYF. In DNA form, the CDR3 reads TGTGCCAGCAGCCAGGGAGGGACGCAGCGGGAAAAGACCCAGTACTTC.

V gene TRBV7-2 combines with J gene TRBJ2-7, with D perhaps matching TRBD1 (5 bases). CDR3 length equals 13 residues. V lost 2 bases and J lost 6, with 11 bases in between. CDR1 and CDR2 from the germline V gene are SGHTA and FQGNSA. The CDR3: CASSLCRAAEQYF. In DNA, the CDR3 is TGTGCCAGCAGCTTATGCAGGGCCGCCGAGCAGTACTTC.

There are many counts of this clonotype. The rearrangement uses TRBV11-2 and TRBJ1-1; TRBD1 is a possible D gene (5 bases). This CDR3 region has 13 residues. V was clipped by 3 bases and J by 1 base, with 6 bases between them. Germline CDR1 SGHAT, CDR2 FQNNGV. The CDR3 protein is CASSFTGNTEAFF. CDR3 bases: TGTGCCAGCAGCTTTACAGGGAACACTGAAGCTTTCTTT.

This clonotype was seen only a few times. This sequence joins TRBV12-3 or TRBV12-4 and TRBJ2-5; D uncertain. Trimming pared 6 bases from V and 5 bases from J, leaving 16 bases between. The CDR3 loop spans 14 amino acids. The DNA of the CDR3 is TGTGCCAGCAGGGTGCAGTTAACTTCTGAGACCCAGTACTTC. The encoded protein is CASRVQLTSETQYF.

This clonotype was detected only a few times. The V and J genes are TRBV5-1 and TRBJ2-1; tentative D call: TRBD1 (6 bases). Germline assignment: CDR1 SGHRS and CDR2 YFSETQ. Trimming shortened V by 2 bases and J by 0 bases, and 9 bases separated the two germline ends. The CDR3 sequence is 15 residues long. The CDR3 loop is CASSFTDSSYNEQFF. The CDR3 coding sequence is TGCGCCAGCAGCTTCACGGACAGCTCCTACAATGAGCAGTTCTTC.

The chain recombines TRBV11-3 with TRBJ2-5; D gene unclear. This CDR3 region has 12 residues. Trimming took off 11 bases at V and 4 bases at J, with 14 bases between the two ends. Germline V gene data show CDR1 as SGHNT and CDR2 as YENEEA. In DNA, the CDR3 is TGTGCCGTTCACTTCTTAGGAGAGACCCAGTACTTC. Translating gives CAVHFLGETQYF.

This clonotype was seen a few times. V gene TRBV7-2 combines with J gene TRBJ1-2, with a possible D match to TRBD1 (5 bases). The ends were cut back, 0 bases at V and 4 bases at J, with 15 bases in the middle. CDR1 is SGHTA and CDR2 is FQGNSA in the germline V gene. The CDR3 consists of 16 residues. CDR3 protein: CASSLAPQAGTYGYTF. In DNA, the CDR3 is TGTGCCAGCAGCTTAGCCCCCCAGGCAGGGACCTATGGCTACACCTTC. Full variable domain (missing parts from reference TRBV7-2 and TRBJ1-2): GAGVSQSPSNKVTEKGKDVELRCDPISGHTALYWYRQSLGQGLEFLIYFQGNSAPDKSGLPSDRFSAERTGGSVSTLTIQRTQQEDSAVYLCASSLAPQAGTYGYTFGSGTRLTVV.

The table lists this clonotype with a few counts. V and J are TRBV29-1 and TRBJ1-1; no firm D call. Germline V gene lookup returns CDR1 SQVTM and CDR2 ANQGSEA. This CDR3 contains 13 residues. The V end was cut by 4 bases, the J end by 0 bases, with 9 bases between. CDR3 loop: CSVVEGMNTEAFF. The CDR3 DNA sequence: TGCAGCGTTGTGGAGGGAATGAACACTGAAGCTTTCTTT.

The rearrangement uses TRBV24-1 and TRBJ2-7; D is ambiguous. The CDR3 runs 15 residues. V was clipped by 5 bases and J by 1 base, with 14 bases between them. The germline gives CDR1 KGHDR, CDR2 SFDVKD. The CDR3 sequence is CATSAPGYESYEQYF. CDR3 nucleotides: TGTGCCACCAGTGCCCCCGGGTATGAGTCCTACGAGCAGTACTTC.

This clonotype was seen more than once but under ten times. Its ends do not fully match the called genes, so a read error is possible. The chain's CDR3 is CATSNRDILPYAF. The CDR3 DNA sequence: TGTGCCACCAGCAATCGGGACATACTTCCCTACGCCTTC. The chain links TRBV15 to TRBJ1-2; D possibly corresponds to TRBD1 (6 bases). CDR1 LNHNV and CDR2 YYDKDF come from the germline V gene (reference sequence). This CDR3 spans 13 amino acids. Together with reference TRBV15 and TRBJ1-2, the CDR3 gives the full variable domain: DAMVIQNPRYQVTQFGKPVTLSCSQTLNHNVMYWYQQKSSQAPKLLFHYYDKDFNNEADTPDNFQSRRPNTSFCFLDIRSPGLGDTAMYLCATSNRDILPYAFGSGTRLTVV.

The chain uses TRBV9 and TRBJ1-6; no definite D call. The CDR3 is 13 amino acids. With 0 bases removed from V and 12 bases from J, the gap between germline ends came to 10 bases. Germline loops: CDR1 SGDLS, CDR2 YYNGEE. CDR3 amino acids: CASSVGDKKPLHF. CDR3 DNA sequence: TGTGCCAGCAGCGTAGGCGACAAAAAACCCCTCCACTTT. The entire variable domain, with the rest obtained from reference TRBV9 and TRBJ1-6, is as follows: DSGVTQTPKHLITATGQRVTLRCSPRSGDLSVYWYQQSLDQGLQFLIQYYNGEERAKGNILERFSAQQFPDLHSELNLSSLELGDSALYFCASSVGDKKPLHFGNGTRLTVT.

The V call is TRBV20-1, the J call TRBJ2-5; D may correspond to TRBD1 or TRBD2 (5 bases each). Germline V gives CDR1 DFQATT, CDR2 SNEGSKA (reference sequence). V lost 3 bases, J lost 5 bases, and 16 bases lay in between. This CDR3 is built from 14 residues. CDR3 in amino acids: CSASRGSWGETQYF. The DNA for the CDR3 is TGCAGTGCTAGTCGGGGTAGCTGGGGGGAGACCCAGTACTTC.

This clonotype was seen more than once but under ten times. V gene TRBV18 combines with J gene TRBJ2-1; D is unclear. CDR3 length: 16 amino acids. The V end lost 3 bases, the J end lost 0 bases, and 12 bases lay between the germline ends. Germline V lookup: CDR1 KGHSH, CDR2 LQKENI. DNA of the CDR3: TGTGCCAGCTCACCGGTGCAGGCGAGCTCCTACAATGAGCAGTTCTTC. Translating it yields CASSPVQASSYNEQFF.

This clonotype was seen a few times. The CDR3 DNA sequence: TGCGCCAGCAGGCCCGGACAGGGGACCGGGGAGCTGTTTTTT. It encodes CASRPGQGTGELFF. The chain has TRBV4-3 and TRBJ2-2; the match to TRBD1 covers 9 bases. The CDR3 totals 14 residues. The germline V gene has CDR1 LGHNA and CDR2 YSLEER. V was clipped by 6 bases and J by 5 bases; unmatched bases: 4.

This clonotype has at least ten counts. This chain connects TRBV7-2 to TRBJ2-7, with 11 bases lining up with TRBD1. CDR1 is SGHTA and CDR2 is FQGNSA in the germline V gene. This CDR3 comprises 16 residues. V lost 2 bases, J lost 7 bases, and 10 bases stayed unmatched. The CDR3 DNA sequence: TGTGCCAGCAGCTTACCCCGGGACAGGGGGTCGAGTGAGCAGTACTTC. Protein product: CASSLPRDRGSSEQYF. The variable domain in full, with the rest retrieved from reference TRBV7-2 and TRBJ2-7, is GAGVSQSPSNKVTEKGKDVELRCDPISGHTALYWYRQSLGQGLEFLIYFQGNSAPDKSGLPSDRFSAERTGGSVSTLTIQRTQQEDSAVYLCASSLPRDRGSSEQYFGPGTRLTVT.

This clonotype was counted a few times. The chain recombines TRBV6-5 with TRBJ1-4, with TRBD1 matching over 8 bases. Germline V CDR1 and CDR2: MNHEY, SVGAGI. CDR3 size: 14 residues. After removal of 0 bases from V and 8 bases from J, the junction contained 2 bases not matched to a gene. The CDR3 sequence is CASSYSGTGEKLFF. CDR3 bases: TGTGCCAGCAGTTACTCGGGGACAGGAGAAAAACTGTTTTTT.

This clonotype was observed a few times. The genes are TRBV6-1 and TRBJ2-3; D is possibly TRBD2 (7 bases). Trimming removed 1 base from V and 10 bases from J, with 12 bases in between. The CDR3 covers 13 residues. CDR1 and CDR2 (germline): MNHNS, SASEGT. The CDR3 spells CASSEGAGAPQYF. The CDR3 coding sequence is TGTGCCAGCAGTGAAGGGGCGGGGGCCCCGCAGTATTTT.

J is TRBJ2-7 and V is TRBV11-2; TRBD1 matches at 7 bases. The V gene end was trimmed by 4 bases and the J gene end by 4 bases; junction bases not matched to a gene: 13. The CDR3 covers 16 residues. CDR1 is SGHAT, CDR2 FQNNGV, per germline. CDR3 sequence (DNA): TGTGCCAGCAGCTCCAAGATACGGGACAGCCCATACGAGCAGTACTTC. Protein: CASSSKIRDSPYEQYF.

The chain carries TRBV5-1 and TRBJ2-4; D might be TRBD1 (6 bases). Trimming took off 1 base at V and 7 bases at J, with 9 bases between the two ends. CDR3 size: 13 residues. The germline V gene has CDR1 SGHRS and CDR2 YFSETQ. The CDR3 reads CASSLNRENIQYF. In DNA form, the CDR3 reads TGCGCCAGCAGCTTGAACAGGGAGAACATTCAGTACTTC.

The chain joins TRBV6-1 to TRBJ1-1; D is unclear. V was shortened by 2 bases and J by 8 bases, with 6 bases between the two germline ends. The CDR3 runs to 11 residues. CDR1 MNHNS and CDR2 SASEGT come from the germline V gene. The CDR3 bases are TGTGCCAGCAGTGAAATCATGGAAGCTTTCTTT. Translated: CASSEIMEAFF.

V gene TRBV25-1 combines with J gene TRBJ2-1; 8 bases are a match to TRBD1. The CDR3 is 16 amino acids. Per the germline V gene, CDR1 is MGHDK and CDR2 is SYGVNS. Trimming took 6 bases from V and 4 from J; bases not matched to a gene: 11. The CDR3 DNA is TGTGCCAGCAGCGCTACGACAGGGGTGAATTACAATGAGCAGTTCTTC. It codes for CASSATTGVNYNEQFF.